The 20 T cell receptor beta chains below come from one sample, sequenced in a study of cytomegalovirus exposure and HLA in healthy donors. PCR amplification relied on 60 Vbeta primers (plus 13 Jbeta primers). Some clones are missing from TCRdb's copy, which holds only in-frame ones; the method was immunoSEQ multiplex PCR. Among 150,000 to 200,000 clones listed, 81% were seen once. Sequenced sample: PBMCs. Receptors were obtained from a woman in her fifties or sixties in good health and CMV-seronegative.

This clone was counted only a few times. The chain combines TRBV2 with TRBJ2-3; a possible D gene is TRBD2 (6 bases). CDR1 SNHLY and CDR2 FYNNEI come from the germline V gene. CDR3 size: 15 residues. V gave up 3 bases and J gave up 1 base, with 11 bases separating them. The CDR3 DNA reads as TGTGCCAGCAGTGACCGGGGCGGGGGCACAGATACGCAGTATTTT. It specifies CASSDRGGGTDTQYF.

This chain uses TRBV5-6 with TRBJ2-5; 8 positions agree with TRBD1. The CDR3 spans 17 residues. V lost 0 bases and J lost 0; bases outside the gene matches: 7. CDR1 and CDR2 (germline): SGHDT, YYEEEE. The CDR3 DNA is TGTGCCAGCAGCTTGGCCCGACAGGGGATTCACCAAGAGACCCAGTACTTC. It encodes CASSLARQGIHQETQYF.

This chain joins TRBV9 and TRBJ1-2; 11 nucleotides line up with TRBD1. Germline V CDR1 and CDR2: SGDLS, YYNGEE. V shed 4 bases, J shed 6 bases, and the junction held 8 bases outside the gene matches. This CDR3 comprises 15 residues. The CDR3 reads CASSIGQGAWDGYTF. DNA of the CDR3: TGTGCCAGCAGCATCGGACAGGGGGCCTGGGATGGCTACACCTTC.

In DNA form, the CDR3 reads TGTGCCAGCAGTGAACTTGGGACAGGGAGTAATAATTCACCCCTCCACTTT. Translated: CASSELGTGSNNSPLHF. The chain joins TRBV6-1 to TRBJ1-6; 9 bases line up with TRBD1. Germline loops: CDR1 MNHNS, CDR2 SASEGT. The CDR3 is made up of 17 amino acids. V shed 2 bases, J shed 5 bases, and the junction held 7 bases outside the gene matches.

V is TRBV13 and J is TRBJ2-1, with 7 bases that match TRBD1. V gave up 6 bases and J gave up 6 bases; unmatched junction bases: 14. The CDR3 runs 16 residues. The germline V gene encodes CDR1 PRHDT and CDR2 FYEKMQ (reference sequence). The DNA for the CDR3 is TGTGCCAGCAGTGAGGGCACAGGGGAAGCGGCCAATGAGCAGTTCTTC. Protein: CASSEGTGEAANEQFF.

The V gene is TRBV19, the J gene TRBJ2-5; maybe TRBD1 (6 bases). V lost 8 bases, J lost 3 bases, and 13 bases lay in between. The CDR3 spans 13 residues. The germline CDR1 and CDR2 sequences are LNHDA and SQIVND (reference sequence). CDR3 DNA sequence: TGTGCCAGTCGTCCCAACAGGGAAGAGACCCAGTACTTC. Protein: CASRPNREETQYF. The variable domain in full, completed from reference TRBV19 and TRBJ2-5, reads DGGITQSPKYLFRKEGQNVTLSCEQNLNHDAMYWYRQDPGQGLRLIYYSQIVNDFQKGDIAEGYSVSREKKESFPLTVTSAQKNPTAFYLCASRPNREETQYFGPGTRLLVL.

The chain recombines TRBV6-5 with TRBJ1-6, with D perhaps matching TRBD1 (5 bases). CDR1 MNHEY and CDR2 SVGAGI come from the germline V gene. The CDR3 length is 12 residues. Trimming stripped 4 bases from V and 10 bases from J, with 8 bases between. In DNA form, the CDR3 reads TGTGCCAGCAGTTCGGGGGTGTCACCCCTCCACTTT. It encodes CASSSGVSPLHF.

The rearrangement joins TRBV4-3 to TRBJ2-1; 11 bases are shared with TRBD2. J gave up 0 bases and V 0 bases, and 4 bases lay outside the gene matches. CDR1 is LGHNA, CDR2 YSLEER, per germline. This CDR3 region has 18 residues. CDR3 bases: TGCGCCAGCAGCCAAGAGTTAGCGGGAGGGAGCTCCTACAATGAGCAGTTCTTC. Protein: CASSQELAGGSSYNEQFF.

This chain joins TRBV2 and TRBJ2-7; 10 bases align to TRBD1. With V trimmed by 5 bases and J by 2 bases, 3 bases remained unmatched. This CDR3 is built from 14 residues. Germline V gene data show CDR1 as SNHLY and CDR2 as FYNNEI. The CDR3 spells CASSLGQGTYEQYF. DNA for the CDR3: TGTGCCAGCAGTCTGGGACAGGGGACCTACGAGCAGTACTTC.

This chain joins TRBV9 and TRBJ2-7, with D uncertain. This CDR3 is 10 amino acids long. Germline V gene lookup returns CDR1 SGDLS and CDR2 YYNGEE. Trimming removed 7 bases from V and 6 bases from J, with 8 bases in between. This chain's CDR3 is CASLVVEQYF. DNA of the CDR3: TGTGCCAGCCTGGTAGTCGAGCAGTACTTC.

The V gene is TRBV5-8, the J gene TRBJ1-1, with TRBD1 identical over 7 bases. The V and J ends lost 0 bases and 3 bases, in that order; junction bases with no gene match: 5. CDR3 length equals 15 residues. The V gene's germline CDR1 is SGHTS and CDR2 YDEGEE. The CDR3 DNA is TGTGCCAGCAGCTTGGAGGGGGCGGTGGACACTGAAGCTTTCTTT. It translates to CASSLEGAVDTEAFF.

This clone was detected only once. The rearrangement uses TRBV4-2 and TRBJ2-3, with 11 positions matching TRBD2. Germline CDR1 reads LGHNA; CDR2 reads YNFKEQ. The V segment lost 2 bases and the J segment 1 base; nucleotides outside the gene matches: 5. CDR3 length: 17 amino acids. The CDR3 DNA follows: TGTGCCAGCAGCCAATTTAGCGGGGGGGCCGGCACAGATACGCAGTATTTT. Amino acids: CASSQFSGGAGTDTQYF.

The V gene is TRBV7-2, the J gene TRBJ2-5; D possibly corresponds to TRBD1 (5 bases). This CDR3 comprises 12 residues. CDR1 is SGHTA and CDR2 is FQGNSA in the germline V gene. V was shortened by 3 bases and J by 4 bases, with 6 bases between the two germline ends. The CDR3 DNA follows: TGTGCCAGCAGCTTCAGGGCAGAGACCCAGTACTTC. It encodes CASSFRAETQYF. Full variable domain (rest looked up from reference TRBV7-2 and TRBJ2-5): GAGVSQSPSNKVTEKGKDVELRCDPISGHTALYWYRQSLGQGLEFLIYFQGNSAPDKSGLPSDRFSAERTGGSVSTLTIQRTQQEDSAVYLCASSFRAETQYFGPGTRLLVL.

This clone was seen once. V usage is TRBV29-1 and J usage is TRBJ2-7; tentatively, D is TRBD2 (6 bases). There are 13 residues in the CDR3. V lost 3 bases, J lost 0 bases, and 9 bases lay in between. The germline gives CDR1 SQVTM, CDR2 ANQGSEA. CDR3 amino acids: CSVEETSSYEQYF. The CDR3 DNA is TGCAGCGTTGAGGAGACTAGCTCCTACGAGCAGTACTTC.

The chain employs TRBV4-2 and TRBJ2-7; TRBD1 aligns across 8 bases. The germline gives CDR1 LGHNA, CDR2 YNFKEQ. V dropped 5 bases and J dropped 4; count of bases not matched to a gene: 16. The CDR3 is 17 residues long. For the CDR3, the DNA is TGTGCCAGCAGCTGGGGGGCAGGGGGCCCCATGGAGTACGAGCAGTACTTC. Amino acid sequence: CASSWGAGGPMEYEQYF.

The chain recombines TRBV6-5 with TRBJ2-7; the D gene is possibly TRBD2 (7 bases). This CDR3 comprises 15 residues. V was cut by 0 bases and J by 7 bases, with 16 bases left in between. Germline V CDR1 and CDR2: MNHEY, SVGAGI. The CDR3 reads CASSYSGGGGAEQYF. DNA for the CDR3: TGTGCCAGCAGTTACTCGGGGGGGGGCGGGGCTGAGCAGTACTTC.

The chain carries TRBV5-4 and TRBJ2-3; TRBD1 aligns across 12 bases. The ends lost 2 bases at V and 6 bases at J; junction bases unmatched: 4. Germline assignment: CDR1 SGHNT and CDR2 YYREEE (reference sequence). The CDR3 has 15 residues. CDR3: CASSFGTGGGDTQYF. CDR3 bases: TGTGCCAGCAGCTTCGGGACAGGGGGCGGGGATACGCAGTATTTT.

The rearrangement uses TRBV28 and TRBJ2-7, with D possibly being TRBD1 (8 bases). Trimming removed 4 bases at V and 2 bases at J, with 15 bases between. CDR3 size: 15 residues. Germline V gene lookup returns CDR1 MDHEN and CDR2 SYDVKM. The CDR3 DNA sequence: TGTGCCAGCAGTTCGGGAGGACAGGGTGCCTACGAGCAGTACTTC. Amino acids: CASSSGGQGAYEQYF.

V and J are TRBV28 and TRBJ2-4; 11 nucleotides align to TRBD2. Germline V CDR1 and CDR2: MDHEN, SYDVKM. The CDR3 runs to 14 residues. V lost 6 bases and J lost 6; bases outside the gene matches: 4. The CDR3 spells CASSELAGVNIQYF. CDR3 bases: TGTGCCAGCAGCGAACTAGCGGGGGTAAACATTCAGTACTTC. The full variable domain, its missing parts supplied by reference TRBV28 and TRBJ2-4, is DVKVTQSSRYLVKRTGEKVFLECVQDMDHENMFWYRQDPGLGLRLIYFSYDVKMKEKGDIPEGYSVSREKKERFSLILESASTNQTSMYLCASSELAGVNIQYFGAGTRLSVL.

V is TRBV7-2 and J is TRBJ2-1; 8 nucleotides line up with TRBD1. The CDR3 consists of 16 residues. Germline CDR1 and CDR2: SGHTA and FQGNSA. With 0 bases clipped from V and 6 bases from J, the junction kept 7 bases outside the gene matches. The CDR3 nucleotides read TGTGCCAGCAGCTTAGCGTGGCAGGGGGCGTCCAATGAGCAGTTCTTC. It translates to CASSLAWQGASNEQFF.